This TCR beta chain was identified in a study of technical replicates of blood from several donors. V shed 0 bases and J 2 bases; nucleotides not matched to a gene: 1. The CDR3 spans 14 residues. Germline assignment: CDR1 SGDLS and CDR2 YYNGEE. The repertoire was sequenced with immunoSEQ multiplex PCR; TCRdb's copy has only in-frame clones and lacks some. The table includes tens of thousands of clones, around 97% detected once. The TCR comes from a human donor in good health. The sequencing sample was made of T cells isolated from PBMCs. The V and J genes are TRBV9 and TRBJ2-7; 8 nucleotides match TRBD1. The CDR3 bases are TGTGCCAGCAGCGTAGAGGACAGGGCCTACGAGCAGTACTTC. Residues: CASSVEDRAYEQYF.